What follows are 10 T cell receptor beta chains derived from one specimen sequenced in a study of blood T cells in healthy people across ages. Then a second PCR, running about 6 to 11 cycles, was carried out with a sample-barcoded 5' primer and a J-beta primer mix. Each CDR3 protein is one row after TCRdb ran MiXCR on the 5' RACE reads. The sample lists roughly 560,000 distinct CDR3 sequences, 24% occurring once. These data also formed part of another study, on T cells of mothers and their children.

The sample was blood. The receptors originated from a boy between 10 and 17 years old in good health.

This clonotype was detected only a few times. The chain combines TRBV6-1 with TRBJ1-2; D may be TRBD1 (6 bases). Germline CDR1 is MNHNS and CDR2 is SASEGT. The ends were cut back, 2 bases at V and 5 bases at J, with 18 bases in the middle. The CDR3 extends over 16 amino acids. CDR3 bases: TGTGCCAGCAGTGAACTGACCCACGGGGGCCTTTATGGCTACACCTTC. Its protein product is CASSELTHGGLYGYTF.

This clonotype was counted a few times. V usage is TRBV6-6 and J usage is TRBJ1-2; no firm D call. Germline V gene data show CDR1 as MNHNY and CDR2 as SVGAGI (reference sequence). CDR3 length: 15 amino acids. The V gene lost 0 bases and the J gene lost 2 bases, with 10 bases spanning the gap. The CDR3 sequence: CASSYSPSANYGYTF. CDR3 in DNA: TGTGCCAGCAGTTACTCCCCGTCGGCGAACTATGGCTACACCTTC.

This clonotype was picked up a small number of times. The rearrangement joins TRBV12-3 or TRBV12-4 to TRBJ1-3; 9 bases match TRBD1. Losses at the gene ends were 5 bases for V and 4 bases for J; bases not matched to a gene: 12. CDR3 length: 17 amino acids. The CDR3 sequence is CASSAPGQGIGGNTIYF. The CDR3 coding sequence is TGTGCCAGCAGTGCTCCGGGACAGGGCATTGGAGGAAACACCATATATTTT.

Only a few counts were recorded for this clonotype. The chain uses TRBV24-1 and TRBJ2-1; D possibly corresponds to TRBD1 (6 bases). V dropped 4 bases and J dropped 0 bases, with 12 bases sitting between them. Germline loops: CDR1 KGHDR, CDR2 SFDVKD. The CDR3 contains 16 residues. The CDR3 loop is CATSDPGHLSYNEQFF. CDR3 nucleotide sequence: TGTGCCACCAGTGACCCGGGACACCTCTCCTACAATGAGCAGTTCTTC.

This clonotype occurred a few times. The chain links TRBV15 to TRBJ1-1; TRBD1 agrees at 7 bases. This CDR3 spans 15 amino acids. Trimming cost V 1 base and J 7 bases; bases outside gene matches: 9. Germline V CDR1 and CDR2: LNHNV, YYDKDF (reference sequence). The DNA of the CDR3 is TGTGCCACCAGCAGAGCTCCAGGGGGAACCAGTGAAGCTTTCTTT. This gives the protein CATSRAPGGTSEAFF.

This clonotype was observed a handful of times. The chain couples TRBV28 to TRBJ2-7; the D gene is possibly TRBD1 (6 bases). Trimming pared 3 bases from V and 1 base from J, leaving 19 bases between. CDR3 length: 17 amino acids. Per the germline V gene, CDR1 is MDHEN and CDR2 is SYDVKM. The CDR3 DNA reads as TGTGCCAGCAGTTTGATTGGGACAACCCCTCTTTCCTACGAGCAGTACTTC. It encodes CASSLIGTTPLSYEQYF.

The gene calls are TRBV30 and TRBJ1-5; D gene ambiguous. V was pared by 1 base and J by 10 bases, with 14 bases between. Germline loops: CDR1 GTSNPN, CDR2 SVGIG (reference sequence). The CDR3 spans 13 residues. DNA of the CDR3: TGTGCCTGGAGTGGCCCGGGGAGCGGTCCCCAGCATTTT. Protein: CAWSGPGSGPQHF.

This clonotype appeared a few times. The chain employs TRBV24-1 and TRBJ2-5, with TRBD1 as a possible D gene (6 bases). Trimming removed 2 bases from V and 3 bases from J, with 12 bases in between. This CDR3 is 15 amino acids long. Germline V gives CDR1 KGHDR, CDR2 SFDVKD. The DNA for the CDR3 is TGTGCCACCAGTGATTCCAGGACAGAGGAAGAGACCCAGTACTTC. Its protein product is CATSDSRTEEETQYF.

This clonotype was recorded once. The chain recombines TRBV20-1 with TRBJ2-5; no clear D gene. V shed 0 bases and J shed 5 bases, with 10 bases lying between them. The CDR3 totals 13 residues. CDR1 is DFQATT, CDR2 SNEGSKA, per germline (reference sequence). CDR3 amino acids: CSARDQGSETQYF. The DNA for the CDR3 is TGCAGTGCTAGAGATCAAGGCTCGGAGACCCAGTACTTC.

There are a few counts of this clonotype. This chain connects TRBV4-3 to TRBJ2-5, with TRBD2 identical over 7 bases. After removal of 0 bases from V and 11 bases from J, the junction contained 18 bases not matched to a gene. The germline gives CDR1 LGHNA, CDR2 YSLEER. The CDR3 has 17 residues. CDR3 sequence reads: CASSQDRGAGRTYGQYF. DNA of the CDR3: TGCGCCAGCAGCCAAGATCGCGGAGCGGGGAGGACTTACGGGCAGTACTTC.